This entry is about one T cell receptor (beta chain). This sample was taken from a study of blood T cell repertoires in COVID-19. In the study overall: COVID-19 samples, acute and convalescent, were from the United States, Italy and Spain. PBMCs, B-cell-depleted T cells, or T cells provided the cDNA or gDNA that made up the material.

From germline, CDR1 is SGHKS and CDR2 YYEKEE (reference sequence). This CDR3 spans 14 amino acids. V was pared by 0 bases and J by 3 bases, with 2 bases of the junction left unmatched. Study processing details: Cell counts per sample came from amplifying reference gene primers. Profiled with immunoSEQ multiplex PCR; TCRdb holds only in-frame clones, not every one. V, J and clone size derive from that table, while D and trimming were established from the DNA sequence. The sample lists around 160,000 clones, over 85% seen once, with 15% to 20% in the top ten. The receptor comes from a man between 60 and 75 years old with active or convalescent COVID-19. The J gene is TRBJ2-5, the V gene TRBV5-5; 7 bases are a match to TRBD2. The sequencing sample was made of peripheral blood. The CDR3 region has the DNA TGTGCCAGCAGCTTGGGGAGCGGGAAAGAGACCCAGTACTTC. As protein: CASSLGSGKETQYF.